A single sample is the source of the 28 T cell receptor beta chains below, sequenced in a study of metastatic and nonmetastatic thyroid tumors (dated by TCRdb to 2020 to 2022). No treatment had been received by any patient before thyroid surgery. The library relied on PCR. The instrument was an Illumina HiSeq 4000. The public reads were quality trimmed at Q25 with fastp and then assembled into clones with MiXCR by TCRdb, keeping productive beta chains. Within this sample are about 16,000 clones, with about 32% of them counted one time only. The top ten hold roughly 12% of the sample. Sequencing was carried out using tumor tissue. The receptors here all came from a male donor with papillary thyroid cancer or a benign thyroid nodule (not recorded which). Some clones in this sample may be carry-over from other donors' samples.

This rearrangement joins TRBV7-3 to TRBJ2-3, with D tentatively TRBD2 (5 bases). V lost 3 bases and J 2 bases, leaving 12 bases between the germline ends. CDR1 SGHTA and CDR2 FQGTGA come from the germline V gene. The CDR3 is 15 amino acids. The DNA for the CDR3 is TGTGCCAGCAGCTTTTCGGGGATTAACACAGATACGCAGTATTTT. It specifies CASSFSGINTDTQYF. The full variable domain, rest sourced from reference TRBV7-3 and TRBJ2-3, is GAGVSQTPSNKVTEKGKYVELRCDPISGHTALYWYRQSLGQGPEFLIYFQGTGAADDSGLPNDRFFAVRPEGSVSTLKIQRTERGDSAVYLCASSFSGINTDTQYFGPGTRLTVL.

The table lists this clone with a few counts. The J gene is TRBJ1-5, the V gene TRBV4-2; possibly TRBD1 for D (5 bases). Germline V gene lookup returns CDR1 LGHNA and CDR2 YNFKEQ. The CDR3 has 13 residues. V shed 1 base and J shed 6 bases, with 7 bases lying between them. The CDR3 is CASSQVGVQPQHF. The CDR3 bases are TGTGCCAGCAGCCAAGTAGGGGTTCAGCCCCAGCATTTT.

CDR3 nucleotides: TGTGCCAGCTCGGAGTGGGTCGTGGATGAGCAGTTCTTC. Its protein product is CASSEWVVDEQFF. V and J are TRBV18 and TRBJ2-1; D not certain. V lost 6 bases to trimming and J lost 8 bases, with 14 bases between them. The CDR3 consists of 13 residues. Looked up from germline, CDR1 is KGHSH and CDR2 is LQKENI.

The V call is TRBV7-2, the J call TRBJ1-2, with no clear D. Germline V lookup: CDR1 SGHTA, CDR2 FQGNSA. The length of the CDR3 is 15 residues. V was cut by 6 bases and J by 2 bases, with 16 bases left in between. The CDR3 is CASRNKLAVNYGYTF. The CDR3 bases are TGTGCCAGCAGAAATAAGTTGGCGGTAAACTATGGCTACACCTTC.

Of note for this clone: Given the absence of the conserved phenylalanine or tryptophan at the CDR3 end, a read error is likely. V and J are TRBV11-2 and TRBJ2-1; D is possibly TRBD1 (5 bases). The CDR3 totals 16 residues. V was pared by 2 bases and J by 0 bases, with 11 bases between. The germline V gene encodes CDR1 SGHAT and CDR2 FQNNGV. The CDR3 loop reads CASSLSRQSSYNEQFY. In DNA form, the CDR3 reads TGTGCCAGCAGCTTATCTCGACAGAGCTCCTACAATGAGCAGTTCTAC.

The gene calls are TRBV30 and TRBJ1-5, with D unresolved. V was trimmed by 1 base and J by 4 bases, leaving 11 bases between them. In germline, CDR1 is GTSNPN, CDR2 SVGIG (reference sequence). The CDR3 has 14 amino acids. Here the CDR3 reads CAWSEKRKNQPQHF. In DNA, the CDR3 is TGTGCCTGGAGTGAGAAACGGAAGAATCAGCCCCAGCATTTT. The variable domain in full, completed from reference TRBV30 and TRBJ1-5, reads SQTIHQWPATLVQPVGSPLSLECTVEGTSNPNLYWYRQAAGRGLQLLFYSVGIGQISSEVPQNLSASRPQDRQFILSSKKLLLSDSGFYLCAWSEKRKNQPQHFGDGTRLSIL.

This clone has just a few counts. The gene calls are TRBV27 and TRBJ1-2; no firm D call. Trimming removed 2 bases at V and 1 base at J, with 8 bases between. This CDR3 has 14 amino acids. CDR1 is MNHEY and CDR2 is SMNVEV in the germline V gene (reference sequence). The CDR3 spells CASSLQPFNYGYTF. CDR3 nucleotides: TGTGCCAGCAGTTTACAGCCATTTAACTATGGCTACACCTTC.

With regard to this clone: One junction end does not reproduce the germline sequence, and a read error may be involved. The chain uses TRBV28 and TRBJ1-1, with 7 positions matching TRBD1. This CDR3 contains 13 residues. CDR1 and CDR2 (germline): MDHEN, SYDVKM. The CDR3 nucleotides are TGTGCCAGAAGTTTACCACAGGGGCTTGAAGATTTCTTT. As protein: CARSLPQGLEDFF.

This clone appeared many times. The V and J genes are TRBV28 and TRBJ2-7; D remains unclear. The CDR3 is made up of 13 amino acids. Per germline, CDR1 MDHEN and CDR2 SYDVKM. The V gene lost 2 bases and the J gene lost 7 bases, with 12 bases spanning the gap. CDR3 amino acids: CASSLGDPSEQYF. As DNA, the CDR3 is TGTGCCAGCAGTTTAGGCGACCCTAGTGAGCAGTACTTC.

This sequence joins TRBV20-1 and TRBJ2-3, with 12 bases lining up with TRBD2. CDR1 DFQATT and CDR2 SNEGSKA come from the germline V gene (reference sequence). The CDR3 has 16 amino acids. V was pared by 3 bases and J by 7 bases, with 11 bases of the junction left unmatched. Here the CDR3 reads CSASDGLAGPLNTQYF. CDR3 nucleotides: TGCAGTGCTAGTGATGGACTAGCGGGGCCCCTGAATACGCAGTATTTT.

This clone was seen only a few times. V and J are TRBV6-1 and TRBJ2-7; 9 nucleotides line up with TRBD1. The CDR3 is made up of 16 amino acids. CDR1 is MNHNS and CDR2 is SASEGT in the germline V gene. Germline trimming cut 5 bases from V and 2 bases from J; bases unmatched to any gene: 10. The CDR3 bases are TGTGCCAGCAGTTCCACGGACAGGGGTCGACCCTACGAGCAGTACTTC. Protein: CASSSTDRGRPYEQYF.

CDR3 in DNA: TGCAGTGCCCGAGCGGGGGATGAGCAGTTCTTC. This sequence encodes CSARAGDEQFF. The chain employs TRBV20-1 and TRBJ2-1, with 8 nucleotides matching TRBD2. The J segment lost 8 bases and the V segment lost 6 bases, leaving 3 bases of the junction unmatched. The germline gives CDR1 DFQATT, CDR2 SNEGSKA (reference sequence). The CDR3 is 11 amino acids.

This clone was recorded many times. Since a much larger clone is just one base distant, this may be a read error. This chain connects TRBV4-1 to TRBJ2-2; tentative D call: TRBD2 (5 bases). CDR3 size: 16 residues. Germline CDR1 reads MGHRA; CDR2 reads YSYEKL. The CDR3: CASSPGPSGLTGELLF. CDR3 sequence (DNA): TGCGCCAGCAGTCCGGGTCCTAGTGGGTTGACCGGGGAGCTGCTTTTT.

This clone came up a few times. The chain combines TRBV29-1 with TRBJ1-2; the D is unclear. The V and J ends lost 0 bases and 4 bases respectively, with 9 bases between them. This CDR3 has 13 residues. Germline lookup yields CDR1 SQVTM and CDR2 ANQGSEA. The CDR3 sequence is CSVEDQAIYGYTF. The CDR3 coding sequence is TGCAGCGTTGAAGATCAGGCGATCTATGGCTACACCTTC.

V gene TRBV11-2 combines with J gene TRBJ1-5, with D hard to call. V lost 1 base to trimming and J lost 5 bases, with 9 bases between them. The CDR3 runs 14 residues. Germline values: CDR1 SGHAT, CDR2 FQNNGV. CDR3 amino acids: CASSLGTTYQPQHF. The CDR3 bases are TGTGCCAGCAGCTTAGGGACTACCTATCAGCCCCAGCATTTT.

The genes are TRBV20-1 and TRBJ1-5; D is ambiguous. V shed 6 bases and J shed 3 bases, with 15 bases lying between them. CDR3 size: 14 residues. Per the germline V gene, CDR1 is DFQATT and CDR2 is SNEGSKA (reference sequence). This CDR3 is CSAAEGLINQPQHF. CDR3 DNA: TGCAGTGCCGCCGAAGGGCTAATCAATCAGCCCCAGCATTTT.

J is TRBJ2-2 and V is TRBV6-2 or TRBV6-3; D unresolved. The CDR3 extends over 12 amino acids. The V end was cut by 3 bases, the J end by 5 bases, with 4 bases between. Germline CDR1 is MNHEY and CDR2 is SVGEGT. In DNA, the CDR3 is TGTGCCAGCAGTTATTATACCGGGGAGCTGTTTTTT. Its translation: CASSYYTGELFF.

The V call is TRBV25-1, the J call TRBJ2-7; D not resolved. This CDR3 is 14 amino acids long. The germline CDR1 and CDR2 sequences are MGHDK and SYGVNS. V gave up 3 bases and J gave up 2 bases, with 11 bases separating them. The CDR3 coding sequence is TGTGCCAGCAGTGATACCTACCAAGCCTACGAGCAGTACTTC. Its translation is CASSDTYQAYEQYF.

This clone is categorized as medium-sized. The chain combines TRBV6-1 with TRBJ1-2, with TRBD1 matching 10 bases. Germline loops: CDR1 MNHNS, CDR2 SASEGT. This CDR3 is built from 17 residues. J was trimmed by 6 bases and V by 5 bases; bases with no gene match: 15. The CDR3 spells CASSPGTGDGMTDGYTF. The CDR3 DNA sequence: TGTGCCAGCAGTCCCGGGACAGGGGATGGGATGACAGATGGCTACACCTTC.

The chain has TRBV5-4 and TRBJ2-3; TRBD2 matches at 12 bases. Germline values: CDR1 SGHNT, CDR2 YYREEE (reference sequence). The CDR3 sequence is 16 residues long. Trimming cost V 3 bases and J 1 base; bases outside gene matches: 3. This CDR3 is CASSYRLAGGTDTQYF. The CDR3 coding sequence is TGTGCCAGCAGCTATCGACTAGCGGGGGGCACAGATACGCAGTATTTT.

By share, this clone ranks as medium-sized (0.01 to 0.1%). The rearrangement uses TRBV2 and TRBJ1-6; the match to TRBD1 covers 8 bases. Trimming at V came to 4 bases and at J to 7 bases, leaving 3 bases not matched to a gene. Per the germline V gene, CDR1 is SNHLY and CDR2 is FYNNEI. This CDR3 contains 14 residues. The CDR3 sequence: CASSVRDRNSPLHF. CDR3 bases: TGTGCCAGCAGTGTAAGGGACAGGAATTCACCCCTCCACTTT. The complete variable domain, with remaining parts taken from reference TRBV2 and TRBJ1-6, reads EPEVTQTPSHQVTQMGQEVILRCVPISNHLYFYWYRQILGQKVEFLVSFYNNEISEKSEIFDDQFSVERPDGSNFTLKIRSTKLEDSAMYFCASSVRDRNSPLHFGNGTRLTVT.

Of note for this clone: The junction does not match germline at one end; this may be a read error. The chain couples TRBV19 to TRBJ1-4; D unresolved. CDR1 and CDR2 from the germline V gene are LNHDA and SQIVND (reference sequence). The CDR3 has 12 residues. In nucleotides, the CDR3 is TGTGACAGTTGTATTCAGACGGGGAGACTGTTTTTT. Encoded protein: CDSCIQTGRLFF.

DNA for the CDR3: TGCAGTGCTAGCCCACCCTACGAGCAGTACTTC. Its protein product is CSASPPYEQYF. This chain joins TRBV20-1 and TRBJ2-7, with D hard to call. The CDR3 runs to 11 residues. Germline CDR1 and CDR2: DFQATT and SNEGSKA (reference sequence). Between the trimmed V and J ends, which lost 3 bases and 2 bases, there was a span of 5 bases.

This clone was detected only a few times. This chain joins TRBV19 and TRBJ2-7; 9 bases fit TRBD1. Germline V gene lookup returns CDR1 LNHDA and CDR2 SQIVND (reference sequence). This CDR3 spans 15 amino acids. The J segment lost 5 bases and the V segment lost 4 bases, leaving 9 bases of the junction unmatched. The DNA of the CDR3 is TGTGCCAGTAGTACCCCCACGACAGGGGGTGACGAGCAGTACTTC. Its translation: CASSTPTTGGDEQYF.

The chain combines TRBV5-1 with TRBJ2-3; 10 positions agree with TRBD2. The CDR3 has 14 residues. Germline loops: CDR1 SGHRS, CDR2 YFSETQ. The J segment lost 5 bases and the V segment lost 2 bases, leaving 2 bases of the junction unmatched. The CDR3 loop is CASSFGLAVDTQYF. CDR3 nucleotide sequence: TGCGCCAGCAGCTTCGGACTAGCGGTAGATACGCAGTATTTT.

This clone is labeled medium-sized. V usage is TRBV7-8 and J usage is TRBJ2-1; 9 bases align to TRBD2. V gave up 3 bases and J gave up 4 bases; unmatched junction bases: 4. The germline V gene encodes CDR1 SGHVS and CDR2 FQNEAQ. The CDR3 has 15 residues. The CDR3 DNA reads as TGTGCCAGCAGCTTTGGGACTAGCCTTTACAATGAGCAGTTCTTC. As protein: CASSFGTSLYNEQFF.

This clone ranks as medium-sized. The V call is TRBV2, the J call TRBJ1-6; D gene unclear. CDR3 size: 14 residues. Germline CDR1 reads SNHLY; CDR2 reads FYNNEI. V was shortened by 3 bases and J by 10 bases, with 13 bases between the two germline ends. In DNA, the CDR3 is TGTGCCAGCAGTGATCTTGAGGTTCGCTCACCCCTCCACTTT. Protein product: CASSDLEVRSPLHF.

The chain is built from TRBV7-3 and TRBJ2-1; no definite D call. Deletions cut 5 bases from V and 2 bases from J, with 13 bases between. Germline loops: CDR1 SGHTA, CDR2 FQGTGA. This CDR3 has 15 residues. The CDR3 spells CASSPARAAYNEQFF. The DNA of the CDR3 is TGTGCCAGCAGCCCTGCACGGGCGGCCTACAATGAGCAGTTCTTC.